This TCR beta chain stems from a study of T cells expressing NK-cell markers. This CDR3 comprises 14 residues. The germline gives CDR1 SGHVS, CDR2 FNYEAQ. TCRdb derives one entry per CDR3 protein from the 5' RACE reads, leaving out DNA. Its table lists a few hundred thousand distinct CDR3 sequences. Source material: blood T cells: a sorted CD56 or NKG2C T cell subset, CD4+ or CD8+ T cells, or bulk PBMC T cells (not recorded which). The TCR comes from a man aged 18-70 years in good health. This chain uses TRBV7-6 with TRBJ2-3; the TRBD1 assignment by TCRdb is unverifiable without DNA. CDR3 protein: CASSLVKGPDTQYF.